Below, 27 T cell receptor beta chains from the same sample are listed, as sequenced in a study of blood T cell repertoires in COVID-19. Assay used: immunoSEQ multiplex PCR; TCRdb lists only in-frame clones, some missing. The sample records approximately 180,000 clones, about 86% being singletons. Sample: peripheral blood. The receptor source for this set is a woman in her seventies with COVID-19, enrolled during active disease.

This clone was picked up a small number of times. The V and J genes are TRBV29-1 and TRBJ2-7; 7 bases are a match to TRBD2. There are 15 residues in the CDR3. V lost 3 bases and J lost 1; bases outside the gene matches: 9. CDR1 is SQVTM and CDR2 is ANQGSEA in the germline V gene. CDR3 coding DNA: TGCAGCGTTGACCTTTGGACTAGTATGTCCTACGAGCAGTACTTC. This gives the protein CSVDLWTSMSYEQYF.

This clone was seen a handful of times. This chain's CDR3 is CASTVNSGNTIYF. In DNA form, the CDR3 reads TGTGCCAGCACGGTTAACTCTGGAAACACCATATATTTT. This chain joins TRBV3-1 (or the pseudogene TRBV3-2) and TRBJ1-3; D unclear. Germline CDR1 is LGHDT and CDR2 is YNNKEL (reference sequence). The CDR3 is made up of 13 amino acids. Trimming removed 7 bases from V and 0 bases from J, with 7 bases in between.

The DNA of the CDR3 is TGTGCCAGCTCGGGACAGGGGGGATGGAACACTGAAGCTTTCTTT. This encodes CASSGQGGWNTEAFF. The gene calls are TRBV18 and TRBJ1-1; 11 bases agree with TRBD1. The CDR3 runs 15 residues. V was clipped by 6 bases and J by 1 base; unmatched bases: 4. CDR1 is KGHSH, CDR2 LQKENI, per germline. The entire variable domain, with the rest obtained from reference TRBV18 and TRBJ1-1, is as follows: NAGVMQNPRHLVRRRGQEARLRCSPMKGHSHVYWYRQLPEEGLKFMVYLQKENIIDESGMPKERFSAEFPKEGPSILRIQQVVRGDSAAYFCASSGQGGWNTEAFFGQGTRLTVV.

This sequence joins TRBV24-1 and TRBJ2-2; weak D call: TRBD2 (6 bases). CDR1 and CDR2 (germline): KGHDR, SFDVKD. The CDR3 consists of 17 residues. V lost 0 bases and J lost 4, with 14 bases in between. CDR3 loop: CATSDLTSGLATGELFF. The CDR3 nucleotides are TGTGCCACCAGTGATTTGACCAGCGGGTTGGCCACCGGGGAGCTGTTTTTT.

V gene TRBV2 combines with J gene TRBJ1-2, with TRBD1 matching over 10 bases. Germline lookup yields CDR1 SNHLY and CDR2 FYNNEI. The CDR3 loop spans 11 amino acids. V trimming: 4 bases; J trimming: 14 bases; junction bases outside the gene matches: 4. As DNA, the CDR3 is TGTGCCAGCAGTGTGTGGGACAGGGGAACCTTC. This codes for CASSVWDRGTF.

This rearrangement joins TRBV4-1 to TRBJ2-3; TRBD2 matches 7 bases. CDR1 and CDR2 from the germline V gene are MGHRA and YSYEKL. With V trimmed by 3 bases and J by 0 bases, 6 bases remained unmatched. CDR3 length: 16 amino acids. The CDR3 region has the DNA TGCGCCAGCAGCCAGCGACTAGCCCGAAGCACAGATACGCAGTATTTT. It specifies CASSQRLARSTDTQYF.

This chain connects TRBV10-3 to TRBJ2-5, with D possibly being TRBD2 (6 bases). Germline V gene data show CDR1 as ENHRY and CDR2 as SYGVKD. The CDR3 spans 12 residues. Trimming pared 10 bases from V and 0 bases from J, leaving 9 bases between. The CDR3 DNA reads TGTGCCACCGGGAGTAACCAAGAGACCCAGTACTTC. Translating it yields CATGSNQETQYF.

The CDR3 DNA follows: TGTGCCAGCAGAAGGACAGGGGGGGGATACGAGCAGTACTTC. Translated: CASRRTGGGYEQYF. This sequence joins TRBV27 and TRBJ2-7; 10 nucleotides line up with TRBD1. CDR1 MNHEY and CDR2 SMNVEV come from the germline V gene (reference sequence). The V gene end was trimmed by 6 bases and the J gene end by 4 bases; junction bases not matched to a gene: 6. CDR3 length: 14 amino acids.

The count of this clone is one. The chain recombines TRBV5-4 with TRBJ2-1, with TRBD2 matching 15 bases. The V gene's germline CDR1 is SGHNT and CDR2 YYREEE (reference sequence). J gave up 7 bases and V 4 bases, and 15 bases lay outside the gene matches. The CDR3 runs 19 residues. CDR3 sequence: CASSPGLAGGPTLVNEQFF. The CDR3 DNA reads TGTGCCAGCAGCCCCGGACTAGCGGGAGGGCCAACGTTAGTAAATGAGCAGTTCTTC.

Only one count was recorded for this clone. The chain links TRBV3-1 (or the pseudogene TRBV3-2) to TRBJ2-7, with 10 bases matching TRBD2. V lost 1 base, J lost 2 bases, and 2 bases stayed unmatched. The CDR3 sequence is 15 residues long. Germline CDR1 LGHDT, CDR2 YNNKEL (reference sequence). The CDR3 nucleotides read TGTGCCAGCAGCCAAGCTACTAGCGGGACCTACGAGCAGTACTTC. Protein: CASSQATSGTYEQYF.

By share of the sample, this clone is medium-sized. The chain combines TRBV20-1 with TRBJ2-7, with D maybe TRBD2 (5 bases). Germline assignment: CDR1 DFQATT and CDR2 SNEGSKA (reference sequence). The CDR3 sequence is 14 residues long. Trimming took off 3 bases at V and 2 bases at J, with 14 bases between the two ends. CDR3 bases: TGCAGTGCTAGTCCCTCAGCGGTAGCCTACGAGCAGTACTTC. Its protein is CSASPSAVAYEQYF.

The chain carries TRBV11-1 and TRBJ2-7, with D possibly matching TRBD1 (5 bases). The germline CDR1 and CDR2 sequences are SGHAT and FQDESV (reference sequence). Trimming cost V 0 bases and J 3 bases, with 24 bases left between them. This CDR3 spans 19 amino acids. The CDR3 nucleotides are TGTGCCAGCAGCTTAGCAGGTGGTAGGGGCAGATCGATTATCTACGAGCAGTACTTC. Protein: CASSLAGGRGRSIIYEQYF.

V usage is TRBV6-4 and J usage is TRBJ2-7; D not certain. The germline gives CDR1 MRHNA, CDR2 SNTAGT. V was pared by 6 bases and J by 0 bases, with 9 bases between. There are 13 residues in the CDR3. The CDR3 sequence: CASRISSSYEQYF. The CDR3 nucleotides are TGTGCCAGCAGAATATCTAGCTCCTACGAGCAGTACTTC.

The genes are TRBV7-2 and TRBJ1-1, with a weak D call TRBD1 (6 bases). The germline V gene encodes CDR1 SGHTA and CDR2 FQGNSA. V was pared by 1 base and J by 4 bases, with 10 bases between. The CDR3 is 14 residues long. The CDR3 here is CASSLVQGFTEAFF. The CDR3 bases are TGTGCCAGCAGCTTAGTACAGGGTTTCACTGAAGCTTTCTTT.

J is TRBJ1-5 and V is TRBV7-2; D remains ambiguous. This CDR3 is 12 amino acids long. CDR1 is SGHTA and CDR2 is FQGNSA in the germline V gene. Trimming pared 6 bases from V and 3 bases from J, leaving 6 bases between. CDR3 amino acids: CASSHNNQPQHF. The CDR3 DNA is TGTGCCAGCAGTCACAACAATCAGCCCCAGCATTTT.

This sequence joins TRBV21-1 and TRBJ1-2; TRBD1 is taken as the D call from the table, unchecked against the DNA. TRBV21-1 is flagged as a pseudogene. The length of the CDR3 is 16 residues. CDR3 DNA: TGTGCCAGTTTACAGGGGCAAGATGCCTTGGACTATGGCTACACCTTC. Encoded protein: CASLQGQDALDYGYTF.

The rearrangement uses TRBV6-4 and TRBJ2-5, with a tentative D call TRBD2 (5 bases). The CDR3 is 17 residues long. Trimming took off 0 bases at V and 5 bases at J, with 19 bases between the two ends. Germline V gives CDR1 MRHNA, CDR2 SNTAGT. The CDR3 coding sequence is TGTGCCAGCAGTGACTCGATTGATGGGTCGGGGTGGGAGACCCAGTACTTC. It specifies CASSDSIDGSGWETQYF.

This sequence joins TRBV19 and TRBJ2-5; D perhaps matches TRBD2 (6 bases). This CDR3 spans 15 amino acids. Germline CDR1 and CDR2: LNHDA and SQIVND (reference sequence). The germline V and J ends were trimmed by 3 bases and 1 base, with 12 bases remaining between them. Here the CDR3 DNA reads TGTGCCAGTAGTATCTGGCTAGCGTCCCAAGAGACCCAGTACTTC. Its protein is CASSIWLASQETQYF.

V gene TRBV6-5 combines with J gene TRBJ2-1; 7 nucleotides match TRBD2. Per the germline V gene, CDR1 is MNHEY and CDR2 is SVGAGI. The CDR3 runs 15 residues. With V trimmed by 2 bases and J by 2 bases, 3 bases remained unmatched. For the CDR3, the DNA is TGTGCCAGCAGTTACGCTAGCGGACCCTACAATGAGCAGTTCTTC. Translating it yields CASSYASGPYNEQFF.

The chain combines TRBV5-1 with TRBJ1-1; 7 bases agree with TRBD1. The CDR3 is 15 residues long. Losses at the gene ends were 3 bases for V and 1 base for J; bases not matched to a gene: 6. Germline lookup yields CDR1 SGHRS and CDR2 YFSETQ. In DNA form, the CDR3 reads TGCGCCAGCAGCTCCGAGACAGGGACGAACACTGAAGCTTTCTTT. It codes for CASSSETGTNTEAFF.

V and J are TRBV6-6 and TRBJ2-7, with a tentative D call TRBD1 (5 bases). Trimming cost V 5 bases and J 4 bases, with 12 bases left between them. The germline V gene encodes CDR1 MNHNY and CDR2 SVGAGI (reference sequence). The CDR3 is 13 residues long. The CDR3 loop is CASSAQVRYEQYF. CDR3 DNA sequence: TGTGCCAGCAGTGCACAGGTCCGGTACGAGCAGTACTTC.

The genes are TRBV5-4 and TRBJ2-1; D gene uncertain. Germline V CDR1 and CDR2: SGHNT, YYREEE (reference sequence). V dropped 4 bases and J dropped 4 bases, with 3 bases sitting between them. This CDR3 is built from 11 residues. CDR3 sequence reads: CASSRYNEQFF. The CDR3 region has the DNA TGTGCCAGCAGCCGTTACAATGAGCAGTTCTTC.

This chain uses TRBV29-1 with TRBJ2-7; a possible D gene is TRBD2 (6 bases). Germline-derived CDR1 and CDR2 are SQVTM and ANQGSEA. V shed 7 bases and J shed 7 bases, with 23 bases lying between them. The CDR3 runs to 14 residues. This chain's CDR3 is CSAISSAERGEQYF. CDR3 bases: TGCAGCGCCATTTCTAGCGCCGAACGGGGAGAGCAGTACTTC.

V usage is TRBV3-1 (or the pseudogene TRBV3-2) and J usage is TRBJ1-1; 9 nucleotides align to TRBD1. The CDR3 covers 14 residues. From germline, CDR1 is LGHDT and CDR2 YNNKEL (reference sequence). V lost 6 bases to trimming and J lost 4 bases; unmatched junction nucleotides: 6. The CDR3 is CASRDRGGSTEAFF. The CDR3 nucleotides are TGTGCCAGCAGGGACAGGGGAGGGAGCACTGAAGCTTTCTTT.

The V call is TRBV29-1, the J call TRBJ2-7, with 10 positions matching TRBD1. Germline assignment: CDR1 SQVTM and CDR2 ANQGSEA. CDR3 length: 14 residues. V lost 7 bases and J lost 7; bases outside the gene matches: 13. CDR3 residues: CSAAGTGALGEQYF. The CDR3 nucleotides are TGCAGCGCGGCCGGGACAGGGGCCCTTGGTGAGCAGTACTTC.

The CDR3 DNA sequence: TGTGCCAGCAGCTTAGACCGACTAGCGGGAGGGCGTGAGCAGTTCTTC. Residues: CASSLDRLAGGREQFF. The J gene is TRBJ2-1, the V gene TRBV7-2; 14 bases align to TRBD2. J lost 9 bases, V lost 1 base, and 5 bases had no gene match. Per the germline V gene, CDR1 is SGHTA and CDR2 is FQGNSA. The CDR3 covers 16 residues.

The V and J genes are TRBV27 and TRBJ1-5, with TRBD1 matching over 8 bases. Germline-derived CDR1 and CDR2 are MNHEY and SMNVEV (reference sequence). V shed 5 bases and J 1 base; nucleotides not matched to a gene: 7. The CDR3 loop spans 16 amino acids. In DNA form, the CDR3 reads TGTGCCAGCAGTCGCACAGGGGGTTTGAGCAATCAGCCCCAGCATTTT. Residues: CASSRTGGLSNQPQHF.